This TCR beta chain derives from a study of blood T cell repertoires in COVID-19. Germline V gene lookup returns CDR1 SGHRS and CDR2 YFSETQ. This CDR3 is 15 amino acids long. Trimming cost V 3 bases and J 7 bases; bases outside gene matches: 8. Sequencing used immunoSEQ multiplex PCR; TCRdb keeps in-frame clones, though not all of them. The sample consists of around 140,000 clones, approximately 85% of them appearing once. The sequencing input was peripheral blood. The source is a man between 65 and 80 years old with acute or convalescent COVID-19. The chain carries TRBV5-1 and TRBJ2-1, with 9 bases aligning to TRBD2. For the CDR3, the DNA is TGCGCCAGCAGCTCCCCGGGCGGGAGGGTTAATGAGCAGTTCTTC. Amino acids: CASSSPGGRVNEQFF.